These 9 T cell receptor beta chains originate from one sample sequenced in a study of blood T cell repertoires in COVID-19. Profiling relied on immunoSEQ multiplex PCR, and the TCRdb table lists in-frame clones only, not all of them. Found here are hundreds of thousands of clones, about 88% of them singletons; the top ten hold over 9%. Sample: PBMCs or T cells enriched from blood (not recorded which). These receptors all come from a woman aged 40-49 years who had recovered from COVID-19.

V is TRBV2 and J is TRBJ1-5; 10 bases agree with TRBD1. Germline V gene lookup returns CDR1 SNHLY and CDR2 FYNNEI. The V and J ends lost 6 bases and 7 bases, in that order; junction bases with no gene match: 9. CDR3 size: 15 residues. The CDR3 bases are TGTGCCAGCAGAGGACAGGGGGTGCCCCAACAGCCCCAGCATTTT. The encoded protein is CASRGQGVPQQPQHF. The variable domain in full, completed from reference TRBV2 and TRBJ1-5, reads EPEVTQTPSHQVTQMGQEVILRCVPISNHLYFYWYRQILGQKVEFLVSFYNNEISEKSEIFDDQFSVERPDGSNFTLKIRSTKLEDSAMYFCASRGQGVPQQPQHFGDGTRLSIL.

This chain joins TRBV15 and TRBJ1-1; D is undetermined. CDR1 and CDR2 (germline): LNHNV, YYDKDF (reference sequence). Trimming left V 8 bases short and J 5 bases short, with 12 bases between. This CDR3 spans 12 amino acids. The CDR3 is CATRRGLTEAFF. CDR3 DNA: TGTGCCACCCGCCGCGGGCTGACTGAAGCTTTCTTT.

The chain links TRBV7-8 to TRBJ1-3; weak D call: TRBD1 (5 bases). CDR1 and CDR2 (germline): SGHVS, FQNEAQ. V lost 2 bases and J lost 2, with 7 bases in between. The CDR3 has 14 amino acids. The chain's CDR3 is CASSLWGAGNTIYF. CDR3 DNA sequence: TGTGCCAGCAGCTTATGGGGGGCTGGAAACACCATATATTTT. Full variable domain (missing parts from reference TRBV7-8 and TRBJ1-3): GAGVSQSPRYKVAKRGQDVALRCDPISGHVSLFWYQQALGQGPEFLTYFQNEAQLDKSGLPSDRFFAERPEGSVSTLKIQRTQQEDSAVYLCASSLWGAGNTIYFGEGSWLTVV.

The chain recombines TRBV9 with TRBJ2-7; the match to TRBD2 covers 7 bases. Germline V gene lookup returns CDR1 SGDLS and CDR2 YYNGEE. The CDR3 length is 15 residues. With 0 bases clipped from V and 0 bases from J, the junction kept 3 bases outside the gene matches. CDR3 residues: CASSVDGGSSYEQYF. The CDR3 DNA sequence: TGTGCCAGCAGCGTAGACGGCGGGAGCTCCTACGAGCAGTACTTC. Full variable domain (missing parts from reference TRBV9 and TRBJ2-7): DSGVTQTPKHLITATGQRVTLRCSPRSGDLSVYWYQQSLDQGLQFLIQYYNGEERAKGNILERFSAQQFPDLHSELNLSSLELGDSALYFCASSVDGGSSYEQYFGPGTRLTVT.

The chain recombines TRBV4-3 with TRBJ2-1, with TRBD2 matching 8 bases. Per germline, CDR1 LGHNA and CDR2 YSLEER. The CDR3 length is 13 residues. V lost 2 bases and J lost 16; bases outside the gene matches: 10. The CDR3 nucleotides read TGCGCCAGCAGCCAAAACTCCGGGGGGGCTAAATTCTTC. The encoded protein is CASSQNSGGAKFF.

V gene TRBV4-3 combines with J gene TRBJ1-2, with D possibly being TRBD1 (5 bases). Per germline, CDR1 LGHNA and CDR2 YSLEER. CDR3 length: 14 amino acids. V was pared by 0 bases and J by 6 bases, with 11 bases between. The DNA for the CDR3 is TGCGCCAGCAGCCAAGATAGGGCGGGGGATGGCTACACCTTC. It encodes CASSQDRAGDGYTF.

The chain is built from TRBV5-1 and TRBJ2-1; 11 nucleotides match TRBD2. This CDR3 is built from 15 residues. CDR1 is SGHRS, CDR2 YFSETQ, per germline. V was clipped by 3 bases and J by 7 bases; unmatched bases: 6. CDR3 nucleotide sequence: TGCGCCAGCAGCTCCCTAGCGGGGGGCGGGAATGAGCAGTTCTTC. Translating gives CASSSLAGGGNEQFF.

This chain uses TRBV19 with TRBJ2-1; D remains ambiguous. Between the trimmed V and J ends, which lost 5 bases and 7 bases, there was a span of 9 bases. Germline V gene data show CDR1 as LNHDA and CDR2 as SQIVND (reference sequence). The CDR3 loop spans 12 amino acids. CDR3: CASSPRPNEQFF. The DNA for the CDR3 is TGTGCCAGTAGTCCCCGTCCGAATGAGCAGTTCTTC.

The chain couples TRBV6-2 or TRBV6-3 to TRBJ2-1; D is possibly TRBD1 (5 bases). The ends were cut back, 4 bases at V and 8 bases at J, with 12 bases in the middle. The CDR3 sequence is 13 residues long. Germline CDR1 MNHEY, CDR2 SVGEGT. The CDR3 nucleotides are TGTGCCAGCAGTTCTACCGAAGGGGATGAGCAGTTCTTC. It codes for CASSSTEGDEQFF.